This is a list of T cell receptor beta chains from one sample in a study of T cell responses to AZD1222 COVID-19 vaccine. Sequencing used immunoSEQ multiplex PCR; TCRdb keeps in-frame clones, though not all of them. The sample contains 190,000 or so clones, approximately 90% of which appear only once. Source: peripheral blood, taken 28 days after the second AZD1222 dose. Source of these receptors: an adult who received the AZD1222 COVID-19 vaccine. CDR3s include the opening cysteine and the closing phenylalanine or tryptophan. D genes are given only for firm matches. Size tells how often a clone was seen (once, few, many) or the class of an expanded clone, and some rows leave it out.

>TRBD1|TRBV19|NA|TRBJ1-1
TGTGCCAGTAGGACAGGGGGCACTGAAGCTTTCTTT
CASRTGGTEAFF
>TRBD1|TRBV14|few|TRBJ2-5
TGTGCCAGCAGCCAAAGGACAGGGATCGGAGAGACCCAGTACTTC
CASSQRTGIGETQYF
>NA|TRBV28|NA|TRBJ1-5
TGTGCCAGCAGTTTAGCCGGGCAGCCCCAGCATTTT
CASSLAGQPQHF
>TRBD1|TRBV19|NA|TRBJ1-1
TGTGCCAGTAAAGAACAGGGGGACACTGAAGCTTTCTTT
CASKEQGDTEAFF
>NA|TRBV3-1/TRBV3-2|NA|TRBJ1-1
TGTGCCAGCAGCCAAGAAGGTGAAGCTTTCTTT
CASSQEGEAFF
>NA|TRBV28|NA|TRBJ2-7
TGTGCCAGCAGTTTAAAGGGTCCCTACGAGCAGTACTTC
CASSLKGPYEQYF
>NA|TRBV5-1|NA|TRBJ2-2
TGCGCCAGCAGCGCTCTAGGAGGTACCGGGGAGCTGTTTTTT
CASSALGGTGELFF
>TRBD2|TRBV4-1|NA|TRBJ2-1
TGCGCCAGCAGCCTACAACTAGCGGGGCGCTACAATGAGCAGTTCTTC
CASSLQLAGRYNEQFF
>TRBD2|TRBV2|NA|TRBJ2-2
TGTGCCAGCAGTGCGACTAGCGGGAGAGGATACACCGGGGAGCTGTTTTTT
CASSATSGRGYTGELFF
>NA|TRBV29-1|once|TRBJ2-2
TGCAGCGTTAGGTCACAGGCACCTACCGGGGAGCTGTTTTTT
CSVRSQAPTGELFF
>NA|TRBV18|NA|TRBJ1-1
TGTGCCAGCTCAGGGGGGAGGTCCATGAACACTGAAGCTTTCTTT
CASSGGRSMNTEAFF
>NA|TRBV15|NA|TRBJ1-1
TGTGCCACCAGCAGCGTCTACATGAACACTGAAGCTTTCTTT
CATSSVYMNTEAFF
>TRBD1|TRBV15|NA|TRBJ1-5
TGTGCCACCAGCAGAGACGGACAGGGAGCACAGCCCCAGCATTTT
CATSRDGQGAQPQHF
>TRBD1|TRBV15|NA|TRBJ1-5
TGTGCCACCAGCAGAGGATTCCGACAGGGATTGGAGCCCCAGCATTTT
CATSRGFRQGLEPQHF
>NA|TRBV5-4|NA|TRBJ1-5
TGTGCCAGCAGGATGGGGGCAGACCAGCCCCAGCATTTT
CASRMGADQPQHF
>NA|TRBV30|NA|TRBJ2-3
TGTGCCTGGAGTGTAACCCCCTCGTTGCCGAATACGCAGTATTTT
CAWSVTPSLPNTQYF
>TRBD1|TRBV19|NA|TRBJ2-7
TGTGCCAGTAGTTCGGACAGGGGAGGGTCCTACGAGCAGTACTTC
CASSSDRGGSYEQYF
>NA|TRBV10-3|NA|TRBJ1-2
TGTGCCATCACTCCGGACCAAGGGGGTGGCTACACCTTC
CAITPDQGGGYTF
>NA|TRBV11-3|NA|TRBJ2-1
TGTGCCAGCAGCTTAGGGTATCACAATGAGCAGTTCTTC
CASSLGYHNEQFF
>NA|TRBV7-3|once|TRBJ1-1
TGTGCCAGCAGCTTAGGATCTGATCGTGAAGCTTTCTTT
CASSLGSDREAFF
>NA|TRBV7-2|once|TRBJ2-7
TGTGCCAGCAGCTCGGGACGGGATTCCTACGAGCAGTACTTC
CASSSGRDSYEQYF
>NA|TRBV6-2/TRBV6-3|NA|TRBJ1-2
TGTGCCAGCAGTCGTCCACCACAGGAGAGATATGGCTACACCTTC
CASSRPPQERYGYTF
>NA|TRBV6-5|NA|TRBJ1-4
TGTGCCAGCAGTTACGAGCCAGGGTTGCTGTTTTTT
CASSYEPGLLFF
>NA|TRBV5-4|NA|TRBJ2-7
TGTGCCAGCAGCTCCACCGGGCCCCGGGCCTACGAGCAGTACTTC
CASSSTGPRAYEQYF
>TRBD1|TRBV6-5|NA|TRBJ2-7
TGTGCCAGCAGGGGACAGGAGGGCGAGCAGTACTTC
CASRGQEGEQYF
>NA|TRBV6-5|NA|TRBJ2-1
TGTGCCAGCAACTACAATGAGCAGTTCTTC
CASNYNEQFF
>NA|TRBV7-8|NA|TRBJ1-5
TGTGCCAGCAGCGGAAAAACGACGGGGACACTTAGCAATCAGCCCCAGCATTTT
CASSGKTTGTLSNQPQHF
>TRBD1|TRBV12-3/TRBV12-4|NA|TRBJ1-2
TGTGCCAGCAGTGGACAGGGCTATGGCTACACCTTC
CASSGQGYGYTF
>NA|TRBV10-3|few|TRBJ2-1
TGTGCCATCAGTGGCGCCTCAGGGGATGAGCAGTTCTTC
CAISGASGDEQFF
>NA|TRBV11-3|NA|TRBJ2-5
TGTGCCAGCAGCTTAATCCTAGGGGGAGGGATGGAGACCCAGTACTTC
CASSLILGGGMETQYF
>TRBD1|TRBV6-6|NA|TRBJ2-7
TGTGCCAGCATCAAGGGGGCAACCTACGAGCAGTACTTC
CASIKGATYEQYF
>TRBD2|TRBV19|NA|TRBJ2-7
TGTGCCAGTAGTATAGTACTGGGAGGGCAAGAGCAGTACTTC
CASSIVLGGQEQYF
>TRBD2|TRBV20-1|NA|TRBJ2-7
TGCAGTGCTAGTTCTAGCGGGAGGCCCTACGAGCAGTACTTC
CSASSSGRPYEQYF
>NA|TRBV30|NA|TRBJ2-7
TGTGCCTGGAGAAGGGACTACGAGCAGTACTTC
CAWRRDYEQYF
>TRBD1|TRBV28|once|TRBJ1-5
TGTGCCAGCTCGAGGGGACAGGTGATGGACCAGCCCCAGCATTTT
CASSRGQVMDQPQHF
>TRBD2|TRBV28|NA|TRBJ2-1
TGTGCCAGCAGTTTATTCGGGACTAGCGGGAGCAATGAGCAGTTCTTC
CASSLFGTSGSNEQFF
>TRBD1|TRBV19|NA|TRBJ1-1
TGTGCCAGCCGACAGGGTTCCTGGGTGAACACTGAAGCTTTCTTT
CASRQGSWVNTEAFF
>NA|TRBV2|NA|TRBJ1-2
TGTGCCAGCAGGCCCGCGGGGGCGGAGGGTGGCTACACCTTC
CASRPAGAEGGYTF
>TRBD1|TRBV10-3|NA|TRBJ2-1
TGTGCCATCAGTGACCGCGGGACAGGTTACAATGAGCAGTTCTTC
CAISDRGTGYNEQFF
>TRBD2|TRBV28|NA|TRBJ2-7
TGTGCCAGCAGTCCTGACTGGGCTAGCGGGAGACATCGCTACGAGCAGTACTTC
CASSPDWASGRHRYEQYF
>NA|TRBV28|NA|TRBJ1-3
TGTGCCAGCAGTTTAACCGCACAGATCTCTGGAAACACCATATATTTT
CASSLTAQISGNTIYF
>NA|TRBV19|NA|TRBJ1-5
TGTGCCAGTAGTGACAGGTTAGAACAGCCCCAGCATTTT
CASSDRLEQPQHF
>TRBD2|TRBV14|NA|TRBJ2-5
TGTGCCAGCAACTTAGGGCTGTCGAGCGGGAGAGAGACCCAGTACTTC
CASNLGLSSGRETQYF
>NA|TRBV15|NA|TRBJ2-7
TGTGCCACCAGCAGAGTTGACAGCTACGAGCAGTACTTC
CATSRVDSYEQYF
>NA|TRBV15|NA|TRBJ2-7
TGTGCCACCAGCATTCTCGGACCCTACGAGCAGTACTTC
CATSILGPYEQYF
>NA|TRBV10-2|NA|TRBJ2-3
TGCGCCTCCAGTAACAACGAGCGGGTTTTAGATACGCAGTATTTT
CASSNNERVLDTQYF
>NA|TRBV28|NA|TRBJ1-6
TGTGCCAGCAGCTACCTACACAATTCACCCCTCCACTTT
CASSYLHNSPLHF
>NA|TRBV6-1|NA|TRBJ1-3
TGTGCCAGCAGTGAAGTCACAGTCTCTGGAAACACCATATATTTT
CASSEVTVSGNTIYF
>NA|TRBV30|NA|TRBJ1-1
TGTGCCTGGAGTTCCGACTCGTGGGGCCAAAACACTGAAGCTTTCTTT
CAWSSDSWGQNTEAFF
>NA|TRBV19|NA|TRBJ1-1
TGTGCCAGTAGTATGAATCGGCGCGCGCTGAGGAACATGAACACTGAAGCTTTCTTT
CASSMNRRALRNMNTEAFF
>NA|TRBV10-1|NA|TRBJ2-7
TGCGCCAGCAGTGAAGGGGTCTTGGGCGAGCAGTACTTC
CASSEGVLGEQYF
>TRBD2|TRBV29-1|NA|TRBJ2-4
TGCAGCGTTGAAACGGCGCGGGGGGGCATTCAGTACTTC
CSVETARGGIQYF
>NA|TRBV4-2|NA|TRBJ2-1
TGTGCCAGCAGCCAAGCTGGTGAGGCCCCCTACAATGAGCAGTTCTTC
CASSQAGEAPYNEQFF
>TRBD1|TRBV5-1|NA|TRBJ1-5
TGCGCCAGCAGCTTGGTGACAGGGGGAGGGTGGCCCCAGCATTTT
CASSLVTGGGWPQHF
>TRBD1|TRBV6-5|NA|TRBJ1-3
TGTGCCAGCAGTTACTCCGTCGACAGGGGCAGGAACACCATATATTTT
CASSYSVDRGRNTIYF
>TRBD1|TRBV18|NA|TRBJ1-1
TGTGCCAGCTCCAGGACAGGGGGAAACACTGAAGCTTTCTTT
CASSRTGGNTEAFF
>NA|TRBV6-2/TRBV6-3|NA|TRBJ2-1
TGTGCCAGCAGTAACTCCCGGGACGGGTTCTTC
CASSNSRDGFF
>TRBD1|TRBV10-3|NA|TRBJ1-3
TGTGCCATCAGTGAGGGGACAGACTCTGGAAACACCATATATTTT
CAISEGTDSGNTIYF
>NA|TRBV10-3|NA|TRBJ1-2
TGTGCCATCAGGCCGACAGCCCCGGGTGGCTACACCTTC
CAIRPTAPGGYTF
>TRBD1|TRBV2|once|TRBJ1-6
TGTGCCAGCGAAGGGAATCAGGGGGCAGGTTCACCCCTCCACTTT
CASEGNQGAGSPLHF